What follows are 27 T cell receptor beta chains derived from one specimen sequenced in a study of cytomegalovirus exposure and HLA in healthy donors. PCR involved 60 Vbeta and 13 Jbeta primers. Data came from immunoSEQ multiplex PCR; TCRdb stores just in-frame clones and leaves some out. The table has 120,000 or so clones, approximately 80% seen once. Sequencing was performed on PBMCs. Receptors were obtained from a man aged 25 to 40 in good health and CMV-seropositive.

CDR3 sequence: CASSSRGEVPVFAFF. CDR3 sequence (DNA): TGTGCCAGCAGCTCACGGGGGGAAGTGCCAGTCTTTGCTTTCTTT. V is TRBV11-1 and J is TRBJ1-1, with a tentative D call TRBD1 (5 bases). Germline lookup yields CDR1 SGHAT and CDR2 FQDESV (reference sequence). The CDR3 length is 15 residues. V lost 4 bases and J 11 bases, leaving 23 bases between the germline ends.

V is TRBV5-1 and J is TRBJ2-7; maybe TRBD1 (6 bases). CDR3 size: 17 residues. Trimming pared 4 bases from V and 2 bases from J, leaving 22 bases between. Germline V gene lookup returns CDR1 SGHRS and CDR2 YFSETQ. CDR3 protein: CASSRGIDAGDAYEQYF. The CDR3 DNA follows: TGCGCCAGCAGCCGAGGGATTGATGCAGGGGACGCCTACGAGCAGTACTTC.

The chain has TRBV5-1 and TRBJ2-5, with 9 bases identical to TRBD1. Germline trimming cut 7 bases from V and 5 bases from J; bases unmatched to any gene: 9. Germline V gene sequence: CDR1 SGHRS, CDR2 YFSETQ. The CDR3 has 14 residues. Here the CDR3 DNA reads TGCGCCAGCGAAACTTCTGGGACAGGGGAGACCCAGTACTTC. Translating it yields CASETSGTGETQYF.

The V call is TRBV19, the J call TRBJ2-7, with D possibly being TRBD1 (6 bases). Trimming pared 6 bases from V and 3 bases from J, leaving 15 bases between. This CDR3 contains 14 residues. Germline V lookup: CDR1 LNHDA, CDR2 SQIVND (reference sequence). The chain's CDR3 is CASSVQGVGYEQYF. The CDR3 bases are TGTGCCAGTAGCGTACAGGGAGTGGGCTACGAGCAGTACTTC.

The rearrangement uses TRBV11-2 and TRBJ1-3; D remains ambiguous. The CDR3 has 15 amino acids. CDR1 and CDR2 from the germline V gene are SGHAT and FQNNGV. The V gene lost 3 bases and the J gene lost 4 bases, with 13 bases spanning the gap. This CDR3 is CASSFPYAGGNTIYF. The CDR3, as DNA: TGTGCCAGCAGCTTCCCTTACGCGGGGGGAAACACCATATATTTT.

The chain uses TRBV30 and TRBJ2-4, with 11 bases matching TRBD1. Germline V gene data show CDR1 as GTSNPN and CDR2 as SVGIG (reference sequence). The CDR3 loop spans 14 amino acids. After removal of 2 bases from V and 7 bases from J, the junction contained 4 bases not matched to a gene. CDR3 sequence: CAWSPGQGGNIQYF. Here the CDR3 DNA reads TGTGCCTGGAGTCCGGGACAGGGGGGGAACATTCAGTACTTC.

J is TRBJ2-5 and V is TRBV7-2; 10 bases are shared with TRBD1. V lost 6 bases to trimming and J lost 4 bases; unmatched junction nucleotides: 2. The CDR3 is 13 residues long. Germline lookup yields CDR1 SGHTA and CDR2 FQGNSA. The CDR3 region has the DNA TGTGCCAGCAGTAGGACAGGGGGAGAGACCCAGTACTTC. Residues: CASSRTGGETQYF.

V is TRBV7-8 and J is TRBJ1-1; no reliable D call. The V end was cut by 3 bases, the J end by 0 bases, with 11 bases between. This CDR3 has 15 amino acids. Germline-derived CDR1 and CDR2 are SGHVS and FQNEAQ. The CDR3 DNA reads as TGTGCCAGCAGCTTTGCTCCTCAGGTGAACACTGAAGCTTTCTTT. This encodes CASSFAPQVNTEAFF.

CDR3 DNA sequence: TGTGCCAGTAGTATGCACCGGGTGGGCAATCAGCCCCAGCATTTT. This encodes CASSMHRVGNQPQHF. This chain uses TRBV19 with TRBJ1-5; D remains unclear. The CDR3 is made up of 15 amino acids. CDR1 is LNHDA and CDR2 is SQIVND in the germline V gene (reference sequence). V was shortened by 3 bases and J by 2 bases, with 11 bases between the two germline ends.

This clone was picked up one time. The gene calls are TRBV5-1 and TRBJ1-1; TRBD1 matches 11 bases. J gave up 1 base and V 0 bases, and 2 bases lay outside the gene matches. There are 16 residues in the CDR3. CDR1 is SGHRS, CDR2 YFSETQ, per germline. The CDR3 DNA sequence: TGCGCCAGCAGCTTGGGGACAGGGGGCAGGAACACTGAAGCTTTCTTT. It codes for CASSLGTGGRNTEAFF.

The chain carries TRBV7-2 and TRBJ1-1; TRBD1 matches 8 bases. The V gene end was trimmed by 0 bases and the J gene end by 5 bases; junction bases not matched to a gene: 5. Germline V CDR1 and CDR2: SGHTA, FQGNSA. The CDR3 has 15 amino acids. Here the CDR3 reads CASSLAPQGATEAFF. The CDR3 bases are TGTGCCAGCAGCTTAGCACCTCAGGGGGCAACTGAAGCTTTCTTT.

V and J are TRBV5-1 and TRBJ1-1; D gene unclear. The CDR3 covers 15 residues. V gave up 4 bases and J gave up 2 bases, with 15 bases separating them. The germline V gene encodes CDR1 SGHRS and CDR2 YFSETQ. The CDR3 bases are TGCGCCAGCAGCCCAATCAACACAGTTAACACTGAAGCTTTCTTT. Amino acid sequence: CASSPINTVNTEAFF.

There are a few counts of this clone. This chain joins TRBV7-2 and TRBJ1-1, with D possibly matching TRBD1 (5 bases). Germline V gives CDR1 SGHTA, CDR2 FQGNSA. Trimming removed 1 base from V and 4 bases from J, with 7 bases in between. The CDR3 extends over 13 amino acids. The CDR3 DNA is TGTGCCAGCAGCTTAGACGGGGGCACTGAAGCTTTCTTT. This encodes CASSLDGGTEAFF.

The chain couples TRBV7-2 to TRBJ2-3; 7 positions match TRBD1. Per germline, CDR1 SGHTA and CDR2 FQGNSA. There are 14 residues in the CDR3. V shed 0 bases and J 5 bases; nucleotides not matched to a gene: 2. The CDR3 sequence is CASSLAYRGDTQYF. The CDR3 nucleotides are TGTGCCAGCAGCTTAGCCTACAGGGGAGATACGCAGTATTTT.

This clone turned up a few times. V gene TRBV29-1 combines with J gene TRBJ2-1; 7 bases agree with TRBD1. Germline assignment: CDR1 SQVTM and CDR2 ANQGSEA. J gave up 6 bases and V 7 bases, and 9 bases lay outside the gene matches. The CDR3 totals 13 residues. The CDR3 here is CSARDSILNEQFF. The CDR3 bases are TGCAGCGCCCGGGACAGTATCCTCAATGAGCAGTTCTTC.

The chain uses TRBV7-9 and TRBJ2-6, with 12 bases matching TRBD1. Trimming took 11 bases from V and 3 from J; bases not matched to a gene: 11. CDR1 is SEHNR and CDR2 is FQNEAQ in the germline V gene (reference sequence). The CDR3 extends over 17 amino acids. The CDR3 nucleotides read TGTGCCTGCTCCTTCGGGACAGGGGGCTTTGGGGCCAACGTCCTGACTTTC. It codes for CACSFGTGGFGANVLTF.

As for this clone: One junction end does not reproduce the germline sequence, and a read error may be involved. The V gene is TRBV7-9, the J gene TRBJ2-5; unclear D gene. This CDR3 region has 11 residues. Germline V gives CDR1 SEHNR, CDR2 FQNEAQ (reference sequence). The CDR3, as DNA: TGTTCCAGCAGCCCCGGGGAGACCCAGTACTTC. Translation: CSSSPGETQYF. The whole variable domain, remainder taken from reference TRBV7-9 and TRBJ2-5, is DTGVSQNPRHKITKRGQNVTFRCDPISEHNRLYWYRQTLGQGPEFLTYFQNEAQLEKSRLLSDRFSAERPKGSFSTLEIQRTEQGDSAMYLCSSSPGETQYFGPGTRLLVL.

The CDR3 nucleotides are TGTGCCAGCAGCTTAGCGTCCGGACCCGTCGGACAGGGAAAGACCCAGTACTTC. Amino acids: CASSLASGPVGQGKTQYF. The chain carries TRBV7-9 and TRBJ2-5, with 8 nucleotides matching TRBD1. CDR3 length equals 18 residues. After removal of 0 bases from V and 6 bases from J, the junction contained 15 bases not matched to a gene. Germline CDR1 is SEHNR and CDR2 is FQNEAQ (reference sequence).

This chain uses TRBV19 with TRBJ2-3, with TRBD2 matching over 10 bases. CDR1 and CDR2 (germline): LNHDA, SQIVND (reference sequence). The trim removed 5 bases at V and 4 bases at J, leaving 6 bases unmatched. The CDR3 is made up of 15 amino acids. In DNA form, the CDR3 reads TGTGCCAGTAGTCTTCTAGCGGGAGTGGCAGATACGCAGTATTTT. Protein product: CASSLLAGVADTQYF.

The rearrangement uses TRBV30 and TRBJ2-5; 14 bases agree with TRBD2. This CDR3 contains 17 residues. CDR1 is GTSNPN and CDR2 is SVGIG in the germline V gene (reference sequence). The trim removed 0 bases at V and 5 bases at J, leaving 8 bases unmatched. CDR3 bases: TGTGCCTGGAGTGTTGGGTGGACTAGCGGGAGGACTGAGACCCAGTACTTC. Its protein product is CAWSVGWTSGRTETQYF.

The CDR3 sequence is CASSPAGAGNYGYTF. The CDR3, as DNA: TGTGCCAGCAGCCCTGCCGGTGCAGGGAACTATGGCTACACCTTC. The chain combines TRBV28 with TRBJ1-2; the D gene is possibly TRBD1 (5 bases). Germline values: CDR1 MDHEN, CDR2 SYDVKM. CDR3 length equals 15 residues. Deletions cut 6 bases from V and 2 bases from J, with 16 bases between.

Of note for this clone: The germline gene is not matched at one end of the junction; a read error may be the cause. The rearrangement joins TRBV10-3 to TRBJ1-3; D is unclear. CDR3 length equals 13 residues. In germline, CDR1 is ENHRY, CDR2 SYGVKD. The CDR3 region is CAIRQSSGNTIHF. CDR3 DNA: TGTGCCATCAGACAGAGCTCTGGAAACACCATACATTTT.

CDR3: CASSEWGGETQYF. CDR3 coding DNA: TGTGCCAGCAGTGAATGGGGGGGAGAGACCCAGTACTTC. The J gene is TRBJ2-5, the V gene TRBV2; 7 nucleotides align to TRBD2. Per germline, CDR1 SNHLY and CDR2 FYNNEI. There are 13 residues in the CDR3. The V gene end was trimmed by 2 bases and the J gene end by 4 bases; junction bases not matched to a gene: 1.

The CDR3 coding sequence is TGTGCCAGCAGTTACTCGCAGGGGAACTACGAGCAGTACTTC. As protein: CASSYSQGNYEQYF. The chain carries TRBV6-6 and TRBJ2-7; maybe TRBD1 (6 bases). Germline assignment: CDR1 MNHNY and CDR2 SVGAGI (reference sequence). Trimming took 0 bases from V and 3 from J, leaving 9 bases between them. This CDR3 spans 14 amino acids.

CDR3 DNA sequence: TGTGCCAGCAAGTGGAGCAGTCTTGGCTATGGCTACACCTTC. Translating it yields CASKWSSLGYGYTF. This chain connects TRBV27 to TRBJ1-2; D is unclear. The V gene lost 7 bases and the J gene lost 4 bases, with 16 bases spanning the gap. The CDR3 runs to 14 residues. Germline V gene lookup returns CDR1 MNHEY and CDR2 SMNVEV (reference sequence).

The J gene is TRBJ2-3, the V gene TRBV6-5; D remains ambiguous. The CDR3 contains 15 residues. The V end lost 0 bases, the J end lost 4 bases, and 11 bases lay between the germline ends. Germline V gene data show CDR1 as MNHEY and CDR2 as SVGAGI. The CDR3: CASSYSRGMADTQYF. CDR3 bases: TGTGCCAGCAGTTACTCACGTGGCATGGCAGATACGCAGTATTTT.

This clone was seen only once. CDR3 nucleotides: TGTGCCAGCTCACCACCGGACAGGGGACCTGAAGCTTTCTTT. It specifies CASSPPDRGPEAFF. The V call is TRBV18, the J call TRBJ1-1; 9 nucleotides align to TRBD1. The germline CDR1 and CDR2 sequences are KGHSH and LQKENI. The CDR3 totals 14 residues. The junction had 2 bases not matched to a gene; V was cut back by 0 bases and J by 6 bases.